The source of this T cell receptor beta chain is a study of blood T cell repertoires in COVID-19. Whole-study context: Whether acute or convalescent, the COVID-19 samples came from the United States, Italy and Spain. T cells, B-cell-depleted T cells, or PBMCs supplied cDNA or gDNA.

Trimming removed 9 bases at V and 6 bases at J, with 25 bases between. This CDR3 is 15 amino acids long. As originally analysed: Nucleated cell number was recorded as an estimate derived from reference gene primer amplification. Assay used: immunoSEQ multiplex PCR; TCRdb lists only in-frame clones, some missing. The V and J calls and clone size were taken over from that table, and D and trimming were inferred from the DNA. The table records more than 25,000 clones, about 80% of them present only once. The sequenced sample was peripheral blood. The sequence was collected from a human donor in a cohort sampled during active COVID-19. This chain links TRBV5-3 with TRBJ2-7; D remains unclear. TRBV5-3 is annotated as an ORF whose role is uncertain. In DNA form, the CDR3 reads TGTGCCACCTTAGTTTCGAAGCGACTCCTGTCCGAGCAGTACTTC. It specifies CATLVSKRLLSEQYF.